Each of the 27 T cell receptor beta chains below was sequenced from the same sample in a study of T cell responses to AZD1222 COVID-19 vaccine. Clones were sequenced by immunoSEQ multiplex PCR, and TCRdb holds only the in-frame ones, with some missing. The sample lists 45,000 to 50,000 clones; 89% were seen once. The source material was peripheral blood, sampled 28 days after the second AZD1222 dose. The receptors come from an adult who received the AZD1222 COVID-19 vaccine.

A word on this clone: Compared with germline, one end of the junction differs, possibly owing to a read error. The chain carries TRBV6-6 and TRBJ2-5; D is undetermined. Germline-derived CDR1 and CDR2 are MNHNY and SVGAGI (reference sequence). The CDR3 runs to 15 residues. This CDR3 is CASSRIGVRKEAQYF. CDR3 DNA: TGTGCCAGCAGTCGGATTGGAGTGAGGAAAGAGGCCCAGTACTTC.

The chain couples TRBV4-1 to TRBJ1-6; D is unresolved. Germline values: CDR1 MGHRA, CDR2 YSYEKL. V lost 0 bases and J lost 3, with 6 bases in between. The length of the CDR3 is 15 residues. CDR3 nucleotides: TGCGCCAGCAGCCAAGAAGCCAGCTATAATTCACCCCTCCACTTT. This translates into CASSQEASYNSPLHF.

This chain uses TRBV15 with TRBJ1-2, with 9 positions matching TRBD1. In germline, CDR1 is LNHNV, CDR2 YYDKDF (reference sequence). The CDR3 is 17 amino acids. J gave up 8 bases and V 0 bases, and 13 bases lay outside the gene matches. CDR3 amino acids: CATSRDIPRDREAGYTF. The CDR3 DNA reads TGTGCCACCAGCAGAGATATACCCCGGGACAGGGAGGCCGGCTACACCTTC.

A single count supports this clone. The chain couples TRBV2 to TRBJ1-5; TRBD1 agrees at 7 bases. The CDR3 contains 15 residues. CDR1 SNHLY and CDR2 FYNNEI come from the germline V gene. V gave up 2 bases and J gave up 6 bases; unmatched junction bases: 7. CDR3 sequence: CASSEQGEGGQPQHF. In DNA, the CDR3 is TGTGCCAGCAGTGAACAGGGGGAAGGTGGTCAGCCCCAGCATTTT.

This chain joins TRBV28 and TRBJ1-5; D may be TRBD1 (5 bases). Germline loops: CDR1 MDHEN, CDR2 SYDVKM. Trimming stripped 7 bases from V and 5 bases from J, with 21 bases between. The CDR3 has 16 residues. This chain's CDR3 is CASTSSQDRQHQPQHF. For the CDR3, the DNA is TGTGCCAGCACTTCTTCTCAGGATCGACAGCATCAGCCCCAGCATTTT.

The chain joins TRBV2 to TRBJ2-7; TRBD1 is a possible D gene (6 bases). Germline-derived CDR1 and CDR2 are SNHLY and FYNNEI. CDR3 length: 15 amino acids. The V gene lost 3 bases and the J gene lost 0 bases, with 12 bases spanning the gap. The CDR3 reads CASSEDRDPSYEQYF. As DNA, the CDR3 is TGTGCCAGCAGTGAGGACAGAGATCCCTCCTACGAGCAGTACTTC.

The chain employs TRBV2 and TRBJ1-2; unclear D gene. The CDR3 contains 12 residues. The germline V gene has CDR1 SNHLY and CDR2 FYNNEI. V gave up 10 bases and J gave up 6 bases, with 15 bases separating them. The DNA of the CDR3 is TGTGCCACCAACGGGGTAGGGAATGGCTACACCTTC. Translating it yields CATNGVGNGYTF.

The chain uses TRBV28 and TRBJ2-7; 7 bases align to TRBD1. This CDR3 is 15 amino acids long. Germline values: CDR1 MDHEN, CDR2 SYDVKM. Losses at the gene ends were 6 bases for V and 2 bases for J; bases not matched to a gene: 10. The CDR3 nucleotides are TGTGCCAGCAGCCCAGGACAGGTAGGCGCCTACGAGCAGTACTTC. Residues: CASSPGQVGAYEQYF. Full variable domain (remainder filled in from reference TRBV28 and TRBJ2-7): DVKVTQSSRYLVKRTGEKVFLECVQDMDHENMFWYRQDPGLGLRLIYFSYDVKMKEKGDIPEGYSVSREKKERFSLILESASTNQTSMYLCASSPGQVGAYEQYFGPGTRLTVT.

The chain joins TRBV2 to TRBJ2-1, with 9 bases identical to TRBD2. Trimming took 10 bases from V and 3 from J; bases not matched to a gene: 4. The CDR3 is 13 residues long. Per germline, CDR1 SNHLY and CDR2 FYNNEI. CDR3 nucleotide sequence: TGTGCCACCCAGCGGGGGGACTACAATGAGCAGTTCTTC. It translates to CATQRGDYNEQFF.

This chain joins TRBV4-1 and TRBJ2-1, with D perhaps matching TRBD2 (7 bases). The CDR3 runs 16 residues. Germline V gene sequence: CDR1 MGHRA, CDR2 YSYEKL. V was cut by 2 bases and J by 8 bases, with 19 bases left in between. In DNA form, the CDR3 reads TGCGCCAGCAGCCAACCGAGACGGGGGGCCAGGGATGAGCAGTTCTTC. Translated, it gives CASSQPRRGARDEQFF.

This chain links TRBV7-8 with TRBJ1-5; maybe TRBD1 (5 bases). The CDR3 is made up of 16 amino acids. Germline assignment: CDR1 SGHVS and CDR2 FQNEAQ. Trimming cost V 2 bases and J 0 bases, with 11 bases left between them. The CDR3 loop is CASSLWRGNSNQPQHF. CDR3 sequence (DNA): TGTGCCAGCAGCTTATGGAGGGGAAATAGCAATCAGCCCCAGCATTTT. Full variable domain (outside the CDR3, taken from reference TRBV7-8 and TRBJ1-5): GAGVSQSPRYKVAKRGQDVALRCDPISGHVSLFWYQQALGQGPEFLTYFQNEAQLDKSGLPSDRFFAERPEGSVSTLKIQRTQQEDSAVYLCASSLWRGNSNQPQHFGDGTRLSIL.

The V and J genes are TRBV15 and TRBJ2-1; the match to TRBD2 covers 10 bases. Germline V gene sequence: CDR1 LNHNV, CDR2 YYDKDF (reference sequence). The CDR3 spans 14 residues. With V trimmed by 9 bases and J by 6 bases, 8 bases remained unmatched. In DNA form, the CDR3 reads TGTGCCACTGATAGCGGGAGGTCCCCCAATGAGCAGTTCTTC. This sequence encodes CATDSGRSPNEQFF.

In this sample, this clone turned up once. This chain uses TRBV2 with TRBJ1-2; 7 bases are a match to TRBD1. Germline values: CDR1 SNHLY, CDR2 FYNNEI. CDR3 size: 13 residues. The V gene end was trimmed by 7 bases and the J gene end by 8 bases; junction bases not matched to a gene: 10. The DNA of the CDR3 is TGTGCCAGCAACAACCCAACAGGGGAAGGCTACACCTTC. It yields the protein CASNNPTGEGYTF. The whole variable domain, filled in from reference TRBV2 and TRBJ1-2, reads EPEVTQTPSHQVTQMGQEVILRCVPISNHLYFYWYRQILGQKVEFLVSFYNNEISEKSEIFDDQFSVERPDGSNFTLKIRSTKLEDSAMYFCASNNPTGEGYTFGSGTRLTVV.

This rearrangement joins TRBV4-3 to TRBJ2-6; D might be TRBD1 (5 bases). Trimming took 4 bases from V and 0 from J, leaving 13 bases between them. The CDR3 is 17 residues long. Germline V gives CDR1 LGHNA, CDR2 YSLEER. The CDR3 DNA is TGCGCCAGCAGCCCAGGCAGGGCTTTCTCTGGGGCCAACGTCCTGACTTTC. It encodes CASSPGRAFSGANVLTF.

The chain's CDR3 is CASSGDSFPANYGYTF. The CDR3 nucleotides are TGTGCCAGCAGTGGGGACAGTTTCCCCGCTAACTATGGCTACACCTTC. The V gene is TRBV6-1, the J gene TRBJ1-2; TRBD1 agrees at 7 bases. J gave up 0 bases and V 4 bases, and 8 bases lay outside the gene matches. CDR1 MNHNS and CDR2 SASEGT come from the germline V gene. This CDR3 is built from 16 residues.

The rearrangement uses TRBV4-1 and TRBJ1-5; 8 bases fit TRBD1. V lost 0 bases to trimming and J lost 6 bases; unmatched junction nucleotides: 4. Germline loops: CDR1 MGHRA, CDR2 YSYEKL. This CDR3 spans 15 amino acids. DNA for the CDR3: TGCGCCAGCAGCCAAGACAGGGGGCGCGGTCAGCCCCAGCATTTT. Translated, it gives CASSQDRGRGQPQHF.

The J gene is TRBJ2-5, the V gene TRBV6-2 or TRBV6-3; D uncertain. Germline V gene sequence: CDR1 MNHEY, CDR2 SVGEGT. The V end was cut by 3 bases, the J end by 6 bases, with 2 bases between. The CDR3 totals 10 residues. DNA for the CDR3: TGTGCCAGCAGTTATAAGACCCAGTACTTC. It is translated as CASSYKTQYF.

The rearrangement uses TRBV2 and TRBJ2-5; 7 bases map to TRBD2. V dropped 4 bases and J dropped 1; count of bases not matched to a gene: 3. The CDR3 contains 14 residues. CDR1 is SNHLY and CDR2 is FYNNEI in the germline V gene. For the CDR3, the DNA is TGTGCCAGCAGTGGGGGCGGGGGCCAAGAGACCCAGTACTTC. As protein: CASSGGGGQETQYF.

This clone was counted only a few times. V usage is TRBV6-5 and J usage is TRBJ1-5; 7 nucleotides match TRBD1. The germline gives CDR1 MNHEY, CDR2 SVGAGI. J lost 2 bases, V lost 7 bases, and 8 bases had no gene match. The CDR3 extends over 15 amino acids. The CDR3 is CASNPTGTGNQPQHF. The CDR3 DNA sequence: TGTGCCAGCAATCCGACAGGGACGGGCAATCAGCCCCAGCATTTT.

This chain joins TRBV10-3 and TRBJ2-7, with TRBD1 matching over 10 bases. Unmatched junction bases numbered 9, after V lost 10 bases and J lost 6 bases. CDR3 length: 13 amino acids. From germline, CDR1 is ENHRY and CDR2 SYGVKD. For the CDR3, the DNA is TGTGCCACTACCGGGACAGGGGATGTCGAGCAGTACTTC. Translating it yields CATTGTGDVEQYF.

This chain uses TRBV6-1 with TRBJ2-7, with 11 bases matching TRBD1. Trimming took 4 bases from V and 3 from J; bases not matched to a gene: 8. The CDR3 runs 16 residues. CDR1 MNHNS and CDR2 SASEGT come from the germline V gene. CDR3 sequence (DNA): TGTGCCAGCAGTGGACCGTTTGGGACAGGGGGCTACGAGCAGTACTTC. It specifies CASSGPFGTGGYEQYF.

This clone was recorded only once. The chain recombines TRBV4-1 with TRBJ1-4; D not resolved. V dropped 4 bases and J dropped 1 base, with 16 bases sitting between them. The CDR3 contains 17 residues. In germline, CDR1 is MGHRA, CDR2 YSYEKL. The CDR3 is CASSLRASPLTNEKLFF. The CDR3 DNA reads TGCGCCAGCAGCCTCCGGGCCAGTCCCCTAACTAATGAAAAACTGTTTTTT.

The gene calls are TRBV27 and TRBJ1-2; D remains unclear. The CDR3 length is 14 residues. CDR1 is MNHEY, CDR2 SMNVEV, per germline (reference sequence). With 4 bases removed from V and 8 bases from J, the gap between germline ends came to 17 bases. DNA of the CDR3: TGTGCCAGCAGTTCCACGGTCTCATGGGGAGGCTACACCTTC. It translates to CASSSTVSWGGYTF.

The rearrangement uses TRBV6-1 and TRBJ1-1; the D is unclear. The V end lost 2 bases, the J end lost 5 bases, and 12 bases lay between the germline ends. The CDR3 spans 14 residues. Germline assignment: CDR1 MNHNS and CDR2 SASEGT. The CDR3 protein is CASSEIWLGTEAFF. The CDR3 DNA reads TGTGCCAGCAGTGAAATCTGGTTAGGGACTGAAGCTTTCTTT.

The rearrangement links TRBV2 to TRBJ2-7; weak D call: TRBD2 (6 bases). Trimming removed 3 bases at V and 1 base at J, with 13 bases between. From germline, CDR1 is SNHLY and CDR2 FYNNEI. The CDR3 is 15 residues long. The chain's CDR3 is CASSDVDYESYEQYF. The CDR3 DNA sequence: TGTGCCAGCAGTGATGTGGACTACGAATCCTACGAGCAGTACTTC.

The chain couples TRBV28 to TRBJ1-1; 7 bases match TRBD1. The CDR3 has 14 residues. V lost 10 bases, J lost 7 bases, and 15 bases stayed unmatched. Looked up from germline, CDR1 is MDHEN and CDR2 is SYDVKM. CDR3 nucleotide sequence: TGTGCCACCGCCGCGACAGGGTTGTTCATTGAAGCTTTCTTT. Protein: CATAATGLFIEAFF.

This chain uses TRBV5-4 with TRBJ2-3, with TRBD2 matching over 7 bases. CDR1 is SGHNT, CDR2 YYREEE, per germline (reference sequence). V trimming: 2 bases; J trimming: 2 bases; junction bases outside the gene matches: 8. The CDR3 extends over 16 amino acids. The CDR3 DNA follows: TGTGCCAGCAGCTTTTCCAGCGCGGGGGTCACAGATACGCAGTATTTT. As protein: CASSFSSAGVTDTQYF. Looking up the rest from reference TRBV5-4 and TRBJ2-3 gives the full variable domain: ETGVTQSPTHLIKTRGQQVTLRCSSQSGHNTVSWYQQALGQGPQFIFQYYREEENGRGNFPPRFSGLQFPNYSSELNVNALELDDSALYLCASSFSSAGVTDTQYFGPGTRLTVL.